This is a list of T cell receptor beta chains from one sample in a study of T cell responses to AZD1222 COVID-19 vaccine. Sequenced by immunoSEQ multiplex PCR; TCRdb stores in-frame clones only, minus some. Found here are nearly 110,000 clones, almost 90% of them singletons; the top ten hold about 5.4%. Here the sequenced sample was peripheral blood, taken on day 0 of AZD1222 vaccination. These receptors originate from an adult in good health. Both conserved end residues are part of each CDR3. A D gene is named only where the DNA matches it firmly. Expanded clones get a size class; other rows say once, few or many, or leave the size out.

J gene	V gene	clone size	D gene	CDR3 protein	CDR3 DNA
TRBJ2-7	TRBV7-2	-	TRBD2	CASSVGTSGSYEQYF	TGTGCCAGCAGCGTCGGGACTAGCGGCTCCTACGAGCAGTACTTC
TRBJ2-1	TRBV5-4	-	TRBD2	CASSSGLAGGFEQFF	TGTGCCAGCAGCTCGGGACTAGCGGGAGGGTTTGAGCAGTTCTTC
TRBJ1-2	TRBV27	-	-	CASRAGTYGYTF	TGTGCCAGCAGGGCAGGGACCTATGGCTACACCTTC
TRBJ1-2	TRBV7-9	-	-	CASSLARGQNGYTF	TGTGCCAGCAGCTTAGCACGGGGCCAGAATGGCTACACCTTC
TRBJ2-7	TRBV5-6	-	-	CASSPQGFSYEQYF	TGTGCCAGCAGCCCTCAGGGATTCTCCTACGAGCAGTACTTC
TRBJ2-3	TRBV21-1	-	-	CASRSSGPLSTDTQYF	TGTGCCAGCAGAAGTTCAGGGCCCCTTAGCACAGATACGCAGTATTTT
TRBJ1-6	TRBV7-2	-	-	CASSQTGRNSPLHF	TGTGCCAGCAGCCAGACGGGGCGAAATTCACCCCTCCACTTT
TRBJ1-3	TRBV19	-	-	CASSIRSGTASGNTIYF	TGTGCCAGTAGTATAAGGAGTGGGACCGCCTCTGGAAACACCATATATTTT
TRBJ1-1	TRBV6-5	-	TRBD1	CASSYVDRGNTEAFF	TGTGCCAGCAGTTACGTAGACAGGGGGAACACTGAAGCTTTCTTT
TRBJ2-1	TRBV7-8	-	-	CASSPHPGNEQFF	TGTGCCAGCAGCCCCCACCCCGGCAATGAGCAGTTCTTC
TRBJ2-3	TRBV7-3	-	-	CASSFGSGYTDTQYF	TGTGCCAGCAGCTTTGGAAGCGGATACACAGATACGCAGTATTTT
TRBJ2-7	TRBV7-8	-	TRBD1	CASSLARGLYEQYF	TGTGCCAGCAGCTTGGCCAGGGGGTTGTACGAGCAGTACTTC
TRBJ1-2	TRBV2	-	-	CASSVGRGVGYTF	TGTGCCAGCAGTGTAGGCAGGGGAGTTGGCTACACCTTC
TRBJ1-4	TRBV10-3	-	TRBD1	CATTGGDWEKLFF	TGTGCCACGACAGGGGGAGATTGGGAAAAACTGTTTTTT
TRBJ1-1	TRBV27	-	-	CASSKNRLMNTEAFF	TGTGCCAGCAGTAAAAACAGGCTCATGAACACTGAAGCTTTCTTT
TRBJ2-5	TRBV5-6	-	-	CASSLEETQYF	TGTGCCAGCAGCTTGGAAGAGACCCAGTACTTC
TRBJ1-6	TRBV7-3	-	-	CASSWIPWGGPLLWDSPLHF	TGTGCCAGCAGCTGGATCCCTTGGGGAGGGCCTTTATTATGGGATTCACCCCTCCACTTT
TRBJ2-1	TRBV20-1	-	TRBD2	CRPTSGMEEFF	TGCAGACCGACTAGCGGGATGGAGGAGTTCTTC
TRBJ2-7	TRBV27	-	-	CASSLFQGMGEQYF	TGTGCCAGCAGTTTATTTCAGGGGATGGGCGAGCAGTACTTC
TRBJ1-1	TRBV4-1	-	-	CASSLRSRGRSTEAFF	TGCGCCAGCAGCCTAAGATCTCGGGGGCGAAGTACTGAAGCTTTCTTT
TRBJ2-7	TRBV15	-	-	CATSRDTRVHEQYF	TGTGCCACCAGCAGAGATACAAGGGTCCACGAGCAGTACTTC
TRBJ1-4	TRBV10-1	once	-	CASSEGQKLFF	TGCGCCAGCAGTGAGGGACAGAAACTGTTTTTT
TRBJ2-1	TRBV24-1	-	TRBD1	CATSDPTGMGNEQFF	TGTGCCACCAGTGATCCGACAGGGATGGGAAATGAGCAGTTCTTC
TRBJ1-2	TRBV19	-	-	CASSIREYSLYGYTF	TGTGCCAGTAGTATACGGGAGTACAGCCTCTATGGCTACACCTTC
TRBJ2-3	TRBV9	-	TRBD2	CASSAGLAVGDTQYF	TGTGCCAGCAGCGCAGGACTAGCGGTGGGTGATACGCAGTATTTT
TRBJ1-1	TRBV6-5	-	-	CASSYSIQMNTEAFF	TGTGCCAGCAGTTACTCGATACAGATGAACACTGAAGCTTTCTTT
TRBJ2-1	TRBV6-5	-	-	CATLRQGFNEQFF	TGTGCCACACTGCGGCAGGGGTTCAATGAGCAGTTCTTC
TRBJ2-2	TRBV7-3	once	-	CASSLTLVAGELFF	TGTGCCAGCAGCTTAACGTTGGTAGCCGGGGAGCTGTTTTTT
TRBJ2-1	TRBV6-5	-	TRBD1	CASSYGQGRNEQFF	TGTGCCAGCAGTTACGGACAGGGGAGGAATGAGCAGTTCTTC
TRBJ1-6	TRBV7-3	-	-	CASSLDRAVNSPLHF	TGTGCCAGCAGCTTGGATAGGGCCGTAAATTCACCCCTCCACTTT
TRBJ1-1	TRBV27	-	-	CASNARTGGENTEAFF	TGTGCCAGCAATGCTCGCACCGGGGGGGAAAACACTGAAGCTTTCTTT
TRBJ1-5	TRBV5-5	-	-	CASSLAQSTSNQPQHF	TGTGCCAGCAGCTTAGCTCAGTCGACCAGCAATCAGCCCCAGCATTTT
TRBJ2-2	TRBV19	-	-	CASISGTPYPTGELFF	TGTGCCAGTATAAGCGGGACACCATACCCCACCGGGGAGCTGTTTTTT
TRBJ2-7	TRBV7-7	-	TRBD1	CASSLGGQGAGEQYF	TGTGCTAGCAGCTTAGGGGGACAGGGGGCTGGGGAGCAGTACTTC
TRBJ2-2	TRBV7-2	few	-	CASSLGRPGELFF	TGTGCCAGCAGCTTAGGAAGGCCAGGGGAGCTGTTTTTT
TRBJ2-1	TRBV5-5	once	-	CASSTEGSNYNEQFF	TGTGCCAGCAGCACAGAGGGCTCAAATTACAATGAGCAGTTCTTC
TRBJ1-1	TRBV12-3/TRBV12-4	-	-	CASDRYGGTEAFF	TGTGCCAGCGACCGATACGGTGGGACTGAAGCTTTCTTT
TRBJ2-3	TRBV9	-	-	CASSVAWGTDTQYF	TGTGCCAGCAGCGTAGCTTGGGGTACAGATACGCAGTATTTT
TRBJ2-2	TRBV6-4	-	-	CASSEGLNTGELFF	TGTGCCAGCAGTGAAGGACTTAACACCGGGGAGCTGTTTTTT
TRBJ1-5	TRBV2	-	-	CASSETTRRGNQPQHF	TGTGCCAGCAGTGAAACAACACGGAGAGGCAATCAGCCCCAGCATTTT
TRBJ1-6	TRBV2	-	-	CASSEPGHYNSPLHF	TGTGCCAGCAGTGAACCGGGACATTATAATTCACCCCTCCACTTT
TRBJ2-3	TRBV24-1	-	TRBD2	CATSDGLAGVADTQYF	TGTGCCACCAGTGACGGGCTAGCGGGAGTCGCAGATACGCAGTATTTT
TRBJ2-1	TRBV9	-	TRBD2	CASSDGTSGHSYNEQFF	TGTGCCAGCAGCGACGGGACTAGCGGACACTCCTACAATGAGCAGTTCTTC
TRBJ2-1	TRBV2	-	-	CASSEDLINEQFF	TGTGCCAGCAGTGAAGATCTGATCAATGAGCAGTTCTTC
TRBJ1-3	TRBV6-5	-	-	CASTGGAGNTIYF	TGTGCCAGCACTGGGGGCGCCGGAAACACCATATATTTT
TRBJ1-1	TRBV7-9	-	-	CASSLDFRTPAFF	TGTGCCAGCAGCTTAGATTTCAGGACACCAGCTTTCTTT
TRBJ2-1	TRBV2	-	TRBD1	CASSVNRGPNEQFF	TGTGCCAGCAGTGTTAACAGGGGGCCTAATGAGCAGTTCTTC
TRBJ1-1	TRBV7-9	-	-	CASSLAGANTEAFF	TGTGCCAGCAGCTTAGCAGGAGCGAACACTGAAGCTTTCTTT
TRBJ1-3	TRBV5-4	-	-	CASSSRGSHSGNTIYF	TGTGCCAGCAGCTCCCGTGGGAGTCACTCTGGAAACACCATATATTTT
TRBJ1-4	TRBV27	once	-	CASSRSGHLEKLFF	TGTGCCAGCAGTCGGTCGGGACACCTTGAAAAACTGTTTTTT
TRBJ2-7	TRBV29-1	-	-	CSVGPSSYEQYF	TGCAGCGTTGGGCCCAGCTCCTACGAGCAGTACTTC
TRBJ1-1	TRBV6-5	-	-	CASRGGSSTEAFF	TGTGCCAGCAGGGGAGGGTCTAGCACTGAAGCTTTCTTT
TRBJ2-7	TRBV20-1	few	-	CSVPSFYEQYF	TGCAGTGTTCCGAGTTTCTACGAGCAGTACTTC
TRBJ2-3	TRBV9	-	TRBD2	CASSARLAGSTDTQYF	TGTGCCAGCAGCGCAAGACTAGCGGGAAGCACAGATACGCAGTATTTT